Here is one T cell receptor beta chain with its context. Its cognate antigen is unknown. One entry per CDR3 protein, called by TCRdb with MiXCR from the reads. The profile shows some 800,000 distinct CDR3 sequences, about 27% of them singletons. This sample stems from a study of T cell repertoires in cytomegalovirus infection. Study information: From public TCR beta signatures came an indication of both CMV infection and matching HLA type. Points from the study as a whole: Public TCR beta family frequency separated CMV-and-HLA carriers, including in an independent cohort. Dominant in the ex vivo response were TCR beta clonotypes restricted by HLA-C and specific for CMV.

The junction had 2 bases not matched to a gene; V was cut back by 3 bases and J by 0 bases. This CDR3 has 15 residues. From germline, CDR1 is SGHAT and CDR2 FQDESV (reference sequence). The TCR was taken from a human donor in good health (CMV status not recorded). Some clones in this sample may be carry-over from other donors' samples. The specimen comprised cultured CD8+ T cells from PBMCs, sampled from culture after CMV antigen stimulation. The V gene is TRBV11-1, the J gene TRBJ2-7, with 10 bases that match TRBD2. This CDR3 reads CASSLGLALSYEQYF. The CDR3 DNA reads as TGTGCCAGCAGCTTGGGACTAGCGCTCTCCTACGAGCAGTACTTC.